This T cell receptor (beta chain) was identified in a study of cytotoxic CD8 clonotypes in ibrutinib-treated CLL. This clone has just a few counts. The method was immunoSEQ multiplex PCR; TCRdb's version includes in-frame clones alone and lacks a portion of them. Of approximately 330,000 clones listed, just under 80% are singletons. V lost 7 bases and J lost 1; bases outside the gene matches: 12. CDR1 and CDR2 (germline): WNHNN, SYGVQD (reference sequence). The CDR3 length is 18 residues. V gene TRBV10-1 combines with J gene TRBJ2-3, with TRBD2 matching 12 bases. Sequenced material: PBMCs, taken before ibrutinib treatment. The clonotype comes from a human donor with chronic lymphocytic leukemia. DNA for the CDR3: TGCGCCAGCAATAGGACTAGCGGGAATAGGTGGGGCACAGATACGCAGTATTTT. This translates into CASNRTSGNRWGTDTQYF.